These 22 T cell receptor beta chains originate from one sample sequenced in a study of T cell repertoires in cytomegalovirus infection. TCRdb recomputed calls from the reads with MiXCR, one row per CDR3 protein. The table lists approximately 71,000 distinct CDR3 sequences, about 20% of them singletons. For these receptors, no antigen is known. This sample comprised CD8+ T cells from cultured PBMCs, obtained from culture after CMV antigen stimulation. The receptor set was obtained from a human donor in good health (CMV status not recorded). Some clones in this sample may be carry-over from other donors' samples.

This clonotype was counted a few times. The rearrangement links TRBV7-9 to TRBJ2-7; D remains unclear. Germline CDR1 SEHNR, CDR2 FQNEAQ (reference sequence). The CDR3 totals 15 residues. Trimming shortened V by 5 bases and J by 3 bases, and 17 bases separated the two germline ends. CDR3 coding DNA: TGTGCCAGCAGCCTACCCCCCTCTTCTATCTACGAGCAGTACTTC. It specifies CASSLPPSSIYEQYF.

The gene calls are TRBV7-2 and TRBJ2-6; D is undetermined. The CDR3 is made up of 15 amino acids. Germline V gene data show CDR1 as SGHTA and CDR2 as FQGNSA. Trimming took 5 bases from V and 4 from J, leaving 12 bases between them. The DNA of the CDR3 is TGTGCCAGCAGCCTCGCTCAGGTGGGGGCCAACGTCCTGACTTTC. Translation gives CASSLAQVGANVLTF.

This clonotype was seen more than once but under ten times. The V call is TRBV7-9, the J call TRBJ1-1, with D tentatively TRBD1 (5 bases). The V gene lost 11 bases and the J gene lost 6 bases, with 16 bases spanning the gap. The CDR3 length is 12 residues. Germline V gene sequence: CDR1 SEHNR, CDR2 FQNEAQ (reference sequence). The CDR3 protein is CALIGGKAEAFF. The CDR3 nucleotides are TGTGCCCTGATTGGGGGTAAGGCTGAAGCTTTCTTT.

In this sample, this clonotype turned up a few times. An end of the junction does not agree with germline; a read error may underlie this. The chain links TRBV7-2 to TRBJ1-5; the D is unclear. Germline V CDR1 and CDR2: SGHTA, FQGNSA. This CDR3 is built from 14 residues. The CDR3 here is CASSPFDINRPQHF. The CDR3 DNA reads TGTGCCAGCAGCCCGTTTGATATCAATCGGCCCCAGCATTTT. The variable domain in full, with the rest retrieved from reference TRBV7-2 and TRBJ1-5, is GAGVSQSPSNKVTEKGKDVELRCDPISGHTALYWYRQSLGQGLEFLIYFQGNSAPDKSGLPSDRFSAERTGGSVSTLTIQRTQQEDSAVYLCASSPFDINRPQHFGDGTRLSIL.

J is TRBJ2-1 and V is TRBV12-3 or TRBV12-4; a weak D match, TRBD1 (6 bases). The CDR3 runs to 16 residues. V was cut by 3 bases and J by 8 bases, with 20 bases left in between. CDR3 DNA: TGTGCCAGCAGTTTGGGGGAGTCAGGGGTTATCGATGAGCAGTTCTTC. Translating it yields CASSLGESGVIDEQFF.

The V call is TRBV27, the J call TRBJ1-1; D gene unclear. From germline, CDR1 is MNHEY and CDR2 SMNVEV (reference sequence). The CDR3 is 14 residues long. Trimming cost V 3 bases and J 4 bases, with 12 bases left between them. This CDR3 is CASSLVGVSTEAFF. Written as DNA, the CDR3 is TGTGCCAGCAGTTTGGTTGGGGTGAGCACTGAAGCTTTCTTT.

This sequence joins TRBV20-1 and TRBJ1-1; the D gene is possibly TRBD1 (5 bases). Germline CDR1 DFQATT, CDR2 SNEGSKA (reference sequence). Trimming took 3 bases from V and 7 from J, leaving 21 bases between them. This CDR3 is built from 15 residues. DNA for the CDR3: TGCAGTGCTAGTGGGGGTATTGGGGTTTATGTTGAAGCTTTCTTT. Translated: CSASGGIGVYVEAFF.

This clonotype was detected only a few times. This chain links TRBV2 with TRBJ1-5, with D possibly matching TRBD1 (6 bases). CDR3 length: 14 residues. CDR1 and CDR2 (germline): SNHLY, FYNNEI. V was clipped by 2 bases and J by 6 bases, with 11 bases between them. The CDR3 sequence: CASSERGGTQPQHF. CDR3 nucleotide sequence: TGTGCCAGCAGTGAAAGGGGGGGTACTCAGCCCCAGCATTTT.

The sample holds a few counts of this clonotype. This chain joins TRBV19 and TRBJ1-2; D is uncertain. The V gene lost 3 bases and the J gene lost 7 bases, with 9 bases spanning the gap. From germline, CDR1 is LNHDA and CDR2 SQIVND (reference sequence). This CDR3 region has 12 residues. This chain's CDR3 is CASSIGSIGYTF. In DNA, the CDR3 is TGTGCCAGTAGTATTGGGAGTATTGGCTACACCTTC. The variable domain in full, with the rest retrieved from reference TRBV19 and TRBJ1-2, is DGGITQSPKYLFRKEGQNVTLSCEQNLNHDAMYWYRQDPGQGLRLIYYSQIVNDFQKGDIAEGYSVSREKKESFPLTVTSAQKNPTAFYLCASSIGSIGYTFGSGTRLTVV.

This clonotype was seen only a few times. A read error may account for a junction end that differs from germline. The chain uses TRBV27 and TRBJ1-1; D remains ambiguous. Germline CDR1 reads MNHEY; CDR2 reads SMNVEV (reference sequence). There are 13 residues in the CDR3. The CDR3 reads CASRLTANTEAFF. The CDR3 bases are TGTGCCAGCCGTTTGACTGCGAACACTGAAGCTTTCTTT.

The chain joins TRBV7-9 to TRBJ1-2; D is possibly TRBD1 (5 bases). Per germline, CDR1 SEHNR and CDR2 FQNEAQ (reference sequence). Between the trimmed V and J ends, which lost 7 bases and 4 bases, there was a span of 16 bases. The CDR3 length is 14 residues. The CDR3 region has the DNA TGTGCCAGCACCCCGGGGGGGAATACCTATGGCTACACCTTC. This encodes CASTPGGNTYGYTF.

The V and J genes are TRBV7-9 and TRBJ2-1, with 8 positions matching TRBD2. Germline assignment: CDR1 SEHNR and CDR2 FQNEAQ (reference sequence). This CDR3 comprises 18 residues. V dropped 3 bases and J dropped 4; count of bases not matched to a gene: 14. This chain's CDR3 is CASSFGRRAGGEYNEQFF. The CDR3 nucleotides read TGTGCCAGCAGCTTCGGAAGGAGGGCGGGGGGAGAATACAATGAGCAGTTCTTC.

The table lists this clonotype with a few counts. The chain carries TRBV6-5 and TRBJ2-3; D perhaps matches TRBD1 (5 bases). CDR1 MNHEY and CDR2 SVGAGI come from the germline V gene. The CDR3 runs to 18 residues. Deletions cut 0 bases from V and 0 bases from J, with 16 bases between. CDR3 protein: CASSYSAPTASSTDTQYF. DNA of the CDR3: TGTGCCAGCAGTTACTCGGCTCCGACAGCCTCTAGCACAGATACGCAGTATTTT.

In its sample, this clonotype was seen a few times. The CDR3, as DNA: TGTGCCAGCAGTAATTGGCGCTCTGGAAACACCATATATTTT. The encoded protein is CASSNWRSGNTIYF. The chain links TRBV2 to TRBJ1-3; D ambiguous. Trimming shortened V by 5 bases and J by 0 bases, and 8 bases separated the two germline ends. This CDR3 has 14 amino acids. Looked up from germline, CDR1 is SNHLY and CDR2 is FYNNEI. The variable domain in full, completed from reference TRBV2 and TRBJ1-3, reads EPEVTQTPSHQVTQMGQEVILRCVPISNHLYFYWYRQILGQKVEFLVSFYNNEISEKSEIFDDQFSVERPDGSNFTLKIRSTKLEDSAMYFCASSNWRSGNTIYFGEGSWLTVV.

The DNA of the CDR3 is TGTGCCAGCAGCTTAGGCAGGGTGAAAGACGAGCAGTACTTC. It codes for CASSLGRVKDEQYF. The rearrangement uses TRBV7-6 and TRBJ2-7, with D perhaps matching TRBD1 (5 bases). Trimming took 1 base from V and 5 from J, leaving 12 bases between them. The CDR3 covers 14 residues. In germline, CDR1 is SGHVS, CDR2 FNYEAQ.

This clonotype was counted between two and nine times. The chain links TRBV12-3 or TRBV12-4 to TRBJ2-3; D remains ambiguous. Trimming took off 7 bases at V and 6 bases at J, with 8 bases between the two ends. The CDR3 runs 11 residues. CDR3 bases: TGTGCCAGCAAGGTCGGGGATACGCAGTATTTT. This sequence encodes CASKVGDTQYF.

Here the CDR3 reads CASSQEDRSNQPQHF. The CDR3 DNA reads as TGCGCCAGCAGCCAAGAGGACCGGAGCAATCAGCCCCAGCATTTT. The chain employs TRBV4-3 and TRBJ1-5; D not certain. The CDR3 length is 15 residues. Germline V lookup: CDR1 LGHNA, CDR2 YSLEER. Trimming shortened V by 0 bases and J by 1 base, and 7 bases separated the two germline ends.

This clonotype showed up many times. This chain connects TRBV19 to TRBJ1-5, with 8 bases identical to TRBD1. The CDR3 extends over 17 amino acids. Germline CDR1 reads LNHDA; CDR2 reads SQIVND (reference sequence). With 4 bases clipped from V and 6 bases from J, the junction kept 14 bases outside the gene matches. The CDR3 coding sequence is TGTGCCAGTAGTACCTCGACAGGGGATCGGGGCGTTCAGCCCCAGCATTTT. Protein: CASSTSTGDRGVQPQHF.

This sequence joins TRBV4-2 and TRBJ1-5; D may be TRBD1 (6 bases). CDR1 is LGHNA, CDR2 YNFKEQ, per germline. CDR3 length: 16 amino acids. V lost 1 base and J lost 2, with 12 bases in between. This CDR3 is CASSQAGAGGNQPQHF. CDR3 DNA sequence: TGTGCCAGCAGCCAAGCTGGGGCAGGGGGCAATCAGCCCCAGCATTTT.

This clonotype has more than one count but fewer than ten. The chain has TRBV7-2 and TRBJ1-4; D not resolved. This CDR3 has 12 residues. Germline loops: CDR1 SGHTA, CDR2 FQGNSA. The V end lost 5 bases, the J end lost 7 bases, and 8 bases lay between the germline ends. The CDR3 region is CASSPSREKLFF. CDR3 sequence (DNA): TGTGCCAGCAGCCCCAGTCGTGAAAAACTGTTTTTT.

This clonotype occurred a few times. This chain connects TRBV7-9 to TRBJ1-2; D not certain. Trimming took off 2 bases at V and 1 base at J, with 11 bases between the two ends. The CDR3 runs to 15 residues. CDR1 SEHNR and CDR2 FQNEAQ come from the germline V gene (reference sequence). Written as DNA, the CDR3 is TGTGCCAGCAGCTTATCGGGGAGCCTTAACTATGGCTACACCTTC. It codes for CASSLSGSLNYGYTF.

The chain couples TRBV4-3 to TRBJ2-3; the D gene is possibly TRBD1 (5 bases). Trimming took off 3 bases at V and 2 bases at J, with 6 bases between the two ends. The CDR3 runs 13 residues. Germline V gene data show CDR1 as LGHNA and CDR2 as YSLEER. CDR3 DNA sequence: TGCGCCAGCAGCCAGGGGCTCACAGATACGCAGTATTTT. As protein: CASSQGLTDTQYF.